This TCR beta chain emerged from a study of cytomegalovirus exposure and HLA in healthy donors. In the study overall: A prior analysis found 117 million unique TCR beta sequences from 170 million or so T cells. Caucasian-associated ancestry cluster membership applied to 75% to 85% of some 400 genotyped donors. Study results and limitations: Later analysis identified a missense DCLRE1C variant that was linked to TCR beta V- and J-gene trimming.

It was with 60 Vbeta and 13 Jbeta primers that the PCR ran. The table came from immunoSEQ multiplex PCR; TCRdb's copy has only in-frame clones and leaves some out. The sample contains about 140,000 clones, around 65% of which appear only once. The CDR3 contains 14 residues. The V gene's germline CDR1 is SGHKS and CDR2 YYEKEE (reference sequence). J gave up 4 bases and V 5 bases, and 6 bases lay outside the gene matches. This clone came up a few times. Its target is not known. Sequencing used PBMCs. The clonotype originates from a male donor in good health and CMV-seronegative. The J gene is TRBJ1-1, the V gene TRBV5-5; 9 positions match TRBD1. Written as DNA, the CDR3 is TGTGCCAGCAGGCCCGGGACAGGGTTCACTGAAGCTTTCTTT. Its translation: CASRPGTGFTEAFF.